Listed here are 25 T cell receptor beta chains from one sample, sequenced in a study of CD8 T cells in ankylosing spondylitis. Their antigen targets remain unknown. TCRdb called the 5' RACE reads again in MiXCR, with one record for every CDR3 protein. Of fewer than 550,000 distinct CDR3 sequences listed, about 5.7% were seen once; the top ten hold roughly 3.5%. Findings and caveats of the study: About 8 highly homologous variants made up a TCR beta motif, and this motif appeared characteristic of ankylosing spondylitis blood.

The specimen was blood, either unsorted or a sorted T cell fraction (not recorded which). The receptors originated from a male donor with ankylosing spondylitis.

This clonotype has a count of ten or more. The rearrangement joins TRBV7-2 to TRBJ1-2; D is undetermined. CDR1 SGHTA and CDR2 FQGNSA come from the germline V gene. This CDR3 is built from 15 residues. V lost 5 bases and J lost 2, with 15 bases in between. CDR3 in amino acids: CASSPGTAFNYGYTF. The CDR3 nucleotides are TGTGCCAGCAGCCCGGGAACAGCCTTCAACTATGGCTACACCTTC.

The table lists this clonotype with many counts. Mismatch with germline at one junction end may stem from a read error. The genes are TRBV7-7 and TRBJ2-5; D is unclear. The CDR3 is 14 residues long. Germline V gene data show CDR1 as SSHAT and CDR2 as FNYEAQ (reference sequence). DNA of the CDR3: TGTGCTAGCAGCTTAGCAGGCGAAGGGGAGACCCAGTACTTC. Translation gives CASSLAGEGETQYF. The full variable domain, in which reference TRBV7-7 and TRBJ2-5 provide the parts outside the CDR3, is GAGVSQSPRYKVTKRGQDVTLRCDPISSHATLYWYQQALGQGPEFLTYFNYEAQPDKSGLPSDRFSAERPEGSISTLTIQRTEQRDSAMYRCASSLAGEGETQYFGPGTRLLVL.

This chain joins TRBV7-2 and TRBJ1-3; no firm D call. The CDR3 is 13 amino acids. V lost 3 bases and J lost 8, with 11 bases in between. CDR1 and CDR2 (germline): SGHTA, FQGNSA. The CDR3 is CASSLWPRDTIYF. CDR3 in DNA: TGTGCCAGCAGCTTGTGGCCGAGGGACACCATATATTTT.

This clonotype was counted ten times or more. This chain links TRBV12-3 or TRBV12-4 with TRBJ1-1; tentative D call: TRBD1 (6 bases). This CDR3 region has 14 residues. V was trimmed by 0 bases and J by 6 bases, leaving 11 bases between them. The CDR3 region is CASSLAIPGAEAFF. The DNA for the CDR3 is TGTGCCAGCAGTTTAGCGATCCCAGGGGCTGAAGCTTTCTTT.

This clonotype has a handful of counts. The rearrangement joins TRBV20-1 to TRBJ1-2; 7 bases are shared with TRBD1. The CDR3 is 15 amino acids. V lost 6 bases, J lost 3 bases, and 13 bases stayed unmatched. Germline CDR1 reads DFQATT; CDR2 reads SNEGSKA (reference sequence). The CDR3 region is CSASDRSSRDYGYTF. The DNA for the CDR3 is TGCAGTGCCTCGGACAGGTCCTCGCGGGACTATGGCTACACCTTC.

The V call is TRBV20-1, the J call TRBJ2-7, with 10 nucleotides matching TRBD2. The V gene end was trimmed by 6 bases and the J gene end by 4 bases; junction bases not matched to a gene: 12. CDR1 and CDR2 from the germline V gene are DFQATT and SNEGSKA (reference sequence). The CDR3 is 15 amino acids. CDR3 region: CSANRRSSGSYEQYF. In DNA, the CDR3 is TGCAGTGCCAACAGGAGGTCTAGCGGGAGTTACGAGCAGTACTTC.

This clonotype was seen repeatedly, ten times or more. The chain recombines TRBV7-9 with TRBJ1-1; D gene ambiguous. Germline CDR1 reads SEHNR; CDR2 reads FQNEAQ (reference sequence). V lost 3 bases and J 7 bases, leaving 18 bases between the germline ends. The CDR3 runs to 15 residues. The CDR3 region has the DNA TGTGCCAGCAGCTTGAAGGAGTTGGTCTCGAATGAAGCTTTCTTT. It codes for CASSLKELVSNEAFF.

In this sample, this clonotype turned up many times. This sequence joins TRBV7-9 and TRBJ1-2, with TRBD1 identical over 7 bases. The CDR3 is 15 residues long. Trimming removed 2 bases from V and 2 bases from J; junction bases left unmatched: 5. Germline V CDR1 and CDR2: SEHNR, FQNEAQ (reference sequence). CDR3 amino acids: CASSLNAGGNYGYTF. The CDR3 DNA reads TGTGCCAGCAGCTTAAACGCAGGGGGAAACTATGGCTACACCTTC. Variable domain in full (rest from reference TRBV7-9 and TRBJ1-2): DTGVSQNPRHKITKRGQNVTFRCDPISEHNRLYWYRQTLGQGPEFLTYFQNEAQLEKSRLLSDRFSAERPKGSFSTLEIQRTEQGDSAMYLCASSLNAGGNYGYTFGSGTRLTVV.

This clonotype was detected many times. This chain joins TRBV6-6 and TRBJ1-1; D unresolved. Germline V CDR1 and CDR2: MNHNY, SVGAGI (reference sequence). The CDR3 covers 11 residues. The ends were cut back, 8 bases at V and 4 bases at J, with 8 bases in the middle. CDR3 DNA: TGTGCCAGCGGAAAGGTCACTGAAGCTTTCTTT. Translated: CASGKVTEAFF.

Here the CDR3 DNA reads TGTGCCAGCAGCCTGACAGGGGCCCGATCTGGGGCCAACGTCCTGACTTTC. Protein: CASSLTGARSGANVLTF. The chain employs TRBV5-5 and TRBJ2-6; TRBD1 matches at 8 bases. The V gene's germline CDR1 is SGHKS and CDR2 YYEKEE (reference sequence). CDR3 size: 17 residues. Trimming cost V 4 bases and J 1 base; bases outside gene matches: 7.

This clonotype was counted at least ten times. This sequence joins TRBV20-1 and TRBJ2-1; 9 bases match TRBD2. The ends lost 4 bases at V and 3 bases at J; junction bases unmatched: 13. CDR1 is DFQATT, CDR2 SNEGSKA, per germline (reference sequence). The CDR3 covers 17 residues. In DNA form, the CDR3 reads TGCAGTGCTAAAGGGGAGGCTAGCGGGGTCTACTACAATGAGCAGTTCTTC. The encoded protein is CSAKGEASGVYYNEQFF.

This clonotype showed up many times. V and J are TRBV6-5 and TRBJ1-1; D might be TRBD1 (5 bases). Between the trimmed V and J ends, which lost 7 bases and 4 bases, there was a span of 13 bases. CDR3 length equals 13 residues. From germline, CDR1 is MNHEY and CDR2 SVGAGI. CDR3 region: CASNSGLSTEAFF. In DNA, the CDR3 is TGTGCCAGCAATTCGGGGCTCAGCACTGAAGCTTTCTTT.

Many counts were recorded for this clonotype. The rearrangement links TRBV5-4 to TRBJ2-1, with D tentatively TRBD1 (5 bases). V was shortened by 1 base and J by 8 bases, with 10 bases between the two germline ends. Germline CDR1 reads SGHNT; CDR2 reads YYREEE (reference sequence). The CDR3 contains 13 residues. The chain's CDR3 is CASSLRGQDEQFF. The CDR3 DNA sequence: TGTGCCAGCAGCTTGAGGGGTCAGGATGAGCAGTTCTTC.

The chain is built from TRBV5-6 and TRBJ2-7; TRBD2 matches at 9 bases. Trimming removed 2 bases from V and 4 bases from J; junction bases left unmatched: 10. CDR1 is SGHDT and CDR2 is YYEEEE in the germline V gene. This CDR3 has 16 residues. The CDR3 sequence is CASSFRVRAGGYEQYF. DNA for the CDR3: TGTGCCAGCAGCTTTAGGGTTCGAGCGGGGGGATACGAGCAGTACTTC.

The sample holds many counts of this clonotype. CDR3: CSGYRGDSEAFF. The DNA of the CDR3 is TGCAGCGGCTACAGGGGAGACTCTGAAGCTTTCTTT. V and J are TRBV29-1 and TRBJ1-1, with 7 bases identical to TRBD1. CDR3 size: 12 residues. Germline CDR1 and CDR2: SQVTM and ANQGSEA. V was clipped by 7 bases and J by 6 bases; unmatched bases: 8. The entire variable domain, with the rest obtained from reference TRBV29-1 and TRBJ1-1, is as follows: SAVISQKPSRDICQRGTSLTIQCQVDSQVTMMFWYRQQPGQSLTLIATANQGSEATYESGFVIDKFPISRPNLTFSTLTVSNMSPEDSSIYLCSGYRGDSEAFFGQGTRLTVV.

Many counts were recorded for this clonotype. V gene TRBV4-3 combines with J gene TRBJ2-3; D unresolved. Trimming stripped 1 base from V and 0 bases from J, with 14 bases between. The CDR3 sequence is 17 residues long. CDR1 and CDR2 from the germline V gene are LGHNA and YSLEER. Written as DNA, the CDR3 is TGCGCCAGCAGCCAAGGCCCTGGGTCTGTGAGCACAGATACGCAGTATTTT. This gives the protein CASSQGPGSVSTDTQYF.

This clonotype has a count of ten or more. This chain joins TRBV11-1 and TRBJ1-1; no clear D. The CDR3 is made up of 14 amino acids. The V end was cut by 1 base, the J end by 0 bases, with 6 bases between. CDR1 and CDR2 from the germline V gene are SGHAT and FQDESV (reference sequence). The CDR3 loop is CASSLGLMNTEAFF. DNA for the CDR3: TGTGCCAGCAGCTTAGGGCTAATGAACACTGAAGCTTTCTTT.

Many counts were recorded for this clonotype. The rearrangement uses TRBV15 and TRBJ2-7; 7 nucleotides align to TRBD1. Germline CDR1 LNHNV, CDR2 YYDKDF (reference sequence). The CDR3 is 14 amino acids. J gave up 3 bases and V 8 bases, and 10 bases lay outside the gene matches. As DNA, the CDR3 is TGTGCCACCTCAAATAACAGGGGAAGCTACGAGCAGTACTTC. Translation: CATSNNRGSYEQYF.

This clonotype was detected ten times or more. The chain recombines TRBV5-1 with TRBJ2-5, with 13 bases that match TRBD2. The length of the CDR3 is 15 residues. Germline V gene data show CDR1 as SGHRS and CDR2 as YFSETQ. The V and J ends lost 7 bases and 3 bases, in that order; junction bases with no gene match: 6. CDR3 region: CASSSGLAGKETQYF. The CDR3 nucleotides read TGCGCCAGCTCTTCGGGACTAGCGGGGAAAGAGACCCAGTACTTC. Complete variable domain (other parts from reference TRBV5-1 and TRBJ2-5): KAGVTQTPRYLIKTRGQQVTLSCSPISGHRSVSWYQQTPGQGLQFLFEYFSETQRNKGNFPGRFSGRQFSNSRSEMNVSTLELGDSALYLCASSSGLAGKETQYFGPGTRLLVL.

Ten or more counts support this clonotype. The gene calls are TRBV13 and TRBJ2-4; D is ambiguous. Trimming stripped 8 bases from V and 3 bases from J, with 14 bases between. Looked up from germline, CDR1 is PRHDT and CDR2 is FYEKMQ (reference sequence). The CDR3 is made up of 14 amino acids. The CDR3, as DNA: TGTGCCAGCTCTGACCGGGTCAGCAAAAACATTCAGTACTTC. Translating it yields CASSDRVSKNIQYF.

In its sample, this clonotype was seen many times. J is TRBJ1-3 and V is TRBV10-2; D unclear. The CDR3 totals 13 residues. V shed 2 bases and J shed 9 bases, with 11 bases lying between them. Germline-derived CDR1 and CDR2 are WSHSY and SAAADI. DNA for the CDR3: TGCGCCAGCAGTGAGCAGGATGCGTCCACCATATATTTT. Translation: CASSEQDASTIYF.

This clonotype was seen many times. The V gene is TRBV7-3, the J gene TRBJ2-1, with TRBD2 identical over 7 bases. With V trimmed by 5 bases and J by 0 bases, 1 base remained unmatched. This CDR3 contains 14 residues. Germline assignment: CDR1 SGHTA and CDR2 FQGTGA. CDR3: CASSAGVSYNEQFF. The CDR3 nucleotides are TGTGCCAGCAGCGCGGGGGTCTCCTACAATGAGCAGTTCTTC.

The sample holds many counts of this clonotype. This chain uses TRBV11-2 with TRBJ2-7, with 9 bases lining up with TRBD2. Looked up from germline, CDR1 is SGHAT and CDR2 is FQNNGV. The CDR3 has 16 residues. V lost 1 base and J lost 6; bases outside the gene matches: 10. The DNA for the CDR3 is TGTGCCAGCAGCTTAGGTGTACGGCGGGAGGGCCCCGAGCAGTACTTC. Protein product: CASSLGVRREGPEQYF.

This clonotype was observed at least ten times. This sequence joins TRBV12-3 or TRBV12-4 and TRBJ2-3, with 7 nucleotides matching TRBD1. This CDR3 spans 16 amino acids. Trimming took 6 bases from V and 4 from J; bases not matched to a gene: 13. The CDR3 region is CASSPRTGRMADTQYF. CDR3 bases: TGTGCCAGCAGCCCTCGGACAGGCAGGATGGCAGATACGCAGTATTTT.

This clonotype was recorded at least ten times. CDR3 nucleotides: TGTGCCAGCAGCCAAGATTCCGGACAGGGTGGGTTCTATGGCTACACCTTC. This encodes CASSQDSGQGGFYGYTF. The V and J genes are TRBV4-2 and TRBJ1-2, with 8 bases aligning to TRBD1. In germline, CDR1 is LGHNA, CDR2 YNFKEQ. Trimming cost V 0 bases and J 4 bases; bases outside gene matches: 10. The CDR3 spans 17 residues.